One and the same sample provided the 25 T cell receptor beta chains below, sequenced in a study of cytomegalovirus exposure and HLA in healthy donors. A multiplex PCR was run with 60 Vbeta primers and 13 Jbeta primers. Profiled with immunoSEQ multiplex PCR; TCRdb holds only in-frame clones, not every one. The sample includes over 150,000 clones, approximately 78% of them seen just once. The source material was PBMCs. The origin of the receptors is a girl aged 2-10 years in good health and CMV-seropositive.

Concerning this clone: Other nucleotide sequences from this sample produce the same CDR3. This chain links TRBV28 with TRBJ1-5, with 9 bases aligning to TRBD1. V gave up 5 bases and J gave up 0 bases; unmatched junction bases: 2. Looked up from germline, CDR1 is MDHEN and CDR2 is SYDVKM. CDR3 length: 15 amino acids. CDR3 loop: CASSRTGDSNQPQHF. CDR3 sequence (DNA): TGTGCCAGCAGTCGGACAGGGGATAGCAATCAGCCCCAGCATTTT.

CDR3 sequence reads: CASGNRDGANVLTF. DNA for the CDR3: TGTGCCAGCGGAAACAGGGATGGGGCCAACGTCCTGACTTTC. The chain recombines TRBV27 with TRBJ2-6, with D tentatively TRBD1 (6 bases). CDR1 is MNHEY, CDR2 SMNVEV, per germline (reference sequence). The CDR3 is 14 amino acids. Trimming took 8 bases from V and 3 from J, leaving 11 bases between them.

The V call is TRBV18, the J call TRBJ1-4, with 7 bases matching TRBD1. This CDR3 region has 15 residues. From germline, CDR1 is KGHSH and CDR2 LQKENI. Trimming took 3 bases from V and 4 from J; bases not matched to a gene: 5. The CDR3, as DNA: TGTGCCAGCTCACCCCGGACAGGATATAATGAAAAACTGTTTTTT. Its protein product is CASSPRTGYNEKLFF. Full variable domain (missing parts from reference TRBV18 and TRBJ1-4): NAGVMQNPRHLVRRRGQEARLRCSPMKGHSHVYWYRQLPEEGLKFMVYLQKENIIDESGMPKERFSAEFPKEGPSILRIQQVVRGDSAAYFCASSPRTGYNEKLFFGSGTQLSVL.

This CDR3 reads CASGQTGELFF. CDR3 in DNA: TGTGCTAGCGGACAGACCGGGGAGCTGTTTTTT. The chain is built from TRBV7-7 and TRBJ2-2; TRBD1 or TRBD2 may be the D gene (6 bases each). CDR3 length equals 11 residues. In germline, CDR1 is SSHAT, CDR2 FNYEAQ (reference sequence). The entire variable domain, with the rest obtained from reference TRBV7-7 and TRBJ2-2, is as follows: GAGVSQSPRYKVTKRGQDVTLRCDPISSHATLYWYQQALGQGPEFLTYFNYEAQPDKSGLPSDRFSAERPEGSISTLTIQRTEQRDSAMYRCASGQTGELFFGEGSRLTVL.

Comments on this clone: Germline and junction disagree at one end, which may indicate a read error. CDR3 protein: CSSSRSGRANYEQYF. CDR3 DNA sequence: TGTTCCAGCAGCCGTAGCGGGAGGGCGAACTACGAGCAGTACTTC. V and J are TRBV7-9 and TRBJ2-7, with 11 positions matching TRBD2. The CDR3 covers 15 residues. The germline V gene encodes CDR1 SEHNR and CDR2 FQNEAQ (reference sequence).

The rearrangement joins TRBV11-2 to TRBJ2-5; possible D gene TRBD1, 6 bases. CDR3 length: 15 residues. Trimming pared 5 bases from V and 1 base from J, leaving 14 bases between. Germline V gives CDR1 SGHAT, CDR2 FQNNGV. DNA of the CDR3: TGTGCCAGCAGCACACAGGGTGCCCTCCAAGAGACCCAGTACTTC. Residues: CASSTQGALQETQYF.

Comment on this clone: The junction and the germline gene differ at one end; a read error may be behind it. The chain has TRBV7-9 and TRBJ1-1, with 9 bases matching TRBD1. This CDR3 is built from 18 residues. Germline-derived CDR1 and CDR2 are SEHNR and FQNEAQ (reference sequence). The CDR3 DNA reads TGTTCCAGCAGCTTAGTACCAATAGGACAGGGGAGGAGTACTGAAGCTTTCTTT. Translation: CSSSLVPIGQGRSTEAFF.

The rearrangement uses TRBV5-1 and TRBJ1-6, with D possibly TRBD1 on 6 matching bases. Germline V gene data show CDR1 as SGHRS and CDR2 as YFSETQ. With 5 bases removed from V and 8 bases from J, the gap between germline ends came to 14 bases. The CDR3 has 14 residues. CDR3 coding DNA: TGCGCCAGCAGGAAGGGGGTAGGTGATTCACCCCTCCACTTT. Encoded protein: CASRKGVGDSPLHF.

This chain links TRBV5-4 with TRBJ2-5; TRBD2 might be the D (5 bases). The V end lost 4 bases, the J end lost 0 bases, and 13 bases lay between the germline ends. Per the germline V gene, CDR1 is SGHNT and CDR2 is YYREEE (reference sequence). The CDR3 loop spans 15 amino acids. The CDR3 coding sequence is TGTGCCAGCAGCCCGGCACTAGTAAACCAAGAGACCCAGTACTTC. Translating it yields CASSPALVNQETQYF.

The CDR3 coding sequence is TGTGCCAGCAGTGAAGTGGCTAGCACAGATACGCAGTATTTT. This codes for CASSEVASTDTQYF. The chain employs TRBV6-4 and TRBJ2-3; D is uncertain. Germline V gene lookup returns CDR1 MRHNA and CDR2 SNTAGT. This CDR3 spans 14 amino acids. The V end was cut by 3 bases, the J end by 0 bases, with 7 bases between.

The chain is built from TRBV30 and TRBJ2-5; the D gene is possibly TRBD2 (7 bases). The CDR3 sequence is 15 residues long. Germline V lookup: CDR1 GTSNPN, CDR2 SVGIG (reference sequence). V shed 2 bases and J shed 5 bases, with 18 bases lying between them. CDR3 nucleotides: TGTGCCTGGAGTAGGGGGGGGAGTGGCTTCGAGACCCAGTACTTC. This encodes CAWSRGGSGFETQYF.

Comment on this clone: Its ends do not fully match the called genes, so a read error is possible. The V call is TRBV5-4, the J call TRBJ2-7; D possibly corresponds to TRBD1 (6 bases). The CDR3 has 11 residues. CDR1 is SGHNT, CDR2 YYREEE, per germline (reference sequence). The CDR3 sequence: CASSLGDKLSF. In DNA, the CDR3 is TGTGCCAGCAGCTTGGGGGACAAACTCTCCTTC.

This sequence joins TRBV28 and TRBJ1-5, with D unresolved. V dropped 3 bases and J dropped 0 bases, with 12 bases sitting between them. Per the germline V gene, CDR1 is MDHEN and CDR2 is SYDVKM. The CDR3 is 16 amino acids. CDR3 coding DNA: TGTGCCAGCAGTTTGGGCAGGCCTTATAGCAATCAGCCCCAGCATTTT. This codes for CASSLGRPYSNQPQHF.

This clone was picked up one time. The chain couples TRBV27 to TRBJ2-5, with a tentative D call TRBD2 (6 bases). The V gene lost 5 bases and the J gene lost 5 bases, with 12 bases spanning the gap. This CDR3 has 13 residues. The germline gives CDR1 MNHEY, CDR2 SMNVEV (reference sequence). The CDR3 region has the DNA TGTGCCAGCAGTCGGGGGTTAAGGGAGACCCAGTACTTC. It encodes CASSRGLRETQYF.

The J gene is TRBJ1-5, the V gene TRBV19; D possibly corresponds to TRBD1 (6 bases). Trimming pared 3 bases from V and 0 bases from J, leaving 9 bases between. Germline-derived CDR1 and CDR2 are LNHDA and SQIVND (reference sequence). There are 15 residues in the CDR3. The CDR3 nucleotides are TGTGCCAGTAGTATTCGAGGGGGTAGCAATCAGCCCCAGCATTTT. It codes for CASSIRGGSNQPQHF.

The V and J genes are TRBV7-9 and TRBJ1-5; D unresolved. Trimming took 5 bases from V and 7 from J, leaving 12 bases between them. The CDR3 extends over 13 amino acids. Germline CDR1 SEHNR, CDR2 FQNEAQ (reference sequence). CDR3: CASSHGGQQPQHF. The CDR3 bases are TGTGCCAGCAGCCACGGAGGGCAACAGCCCCAGCATTTT.

The chain combines TRBV7-9 with TRBJ2-7, with D possibly TRBD2 on 6 matching bases. V lost 5 bases and J 2 bases, leaving 13 bases between the germline ends. This CDR3 contains 14 residues. Germline CDR1 SEHNR, CDR2 FQNEAQ (reference sequence). CDR3 in amino acids: CASSLGGKPYEQYF. CDR3 nucleotides: TGTGCCAGCAGCCTAGGAGGGAAGCCCTACGAGCAGTACTTC.

This clone was picked up one time. The chain couples TRBV6-6 to TRBJ1-5; TRBD1 matches 7 bases. Germline assignment: CDR1 MNHNY and CDR2 SVGAGI (reference sequence). The CDR3 runs to 14 residues. Trimming cost V 6 bases and J 2 bases; bases outside gene matches: 4. In DNA, the CDR3 is TGTGCCAGCAGCCCGCAGGGGGGCAATCAGCCCCAGCATTTT. This gives the protein CASSPQGGNQPQHF.

The J gene is TRBJ1-2, the V gene TRBV30; TRBD1 aligns across 8 bases. CDR1 is GTSNPN and CDR2 is SVGIG in the germline V gene (reference sequence). J gave up 4 bases and V 2 bases, and 15 bases lay outside the gene matches. CDR3 size: 17 residues. The CDR3 coding sequence is TGTGCCTGGAGTATCATTTACAGGGGGTCGGATCGCTATGGCTACACCTTC. This sequence encodes CAWSIIYRGSDRYGYTF.

The J gene is TRBJ2-2, the V gene TRBV4-1; a weak D match, TRBD2 (5 bases). The CDR3 is 13 residues long. The V end lost 2 bases, the J end lost 8 bases, and 9 bases lay between the germline ends. Per germline, CDR1 MGHRA and CDR2 YSYEKL. As DNA, the CDR3 is TGCGCCAGCAGCCAACGGGGTGGAGGGGAGCTGTTTTTT. It yields the protein CASSQRGGGELFF.

This rearrangement joins TRBV19 to TRBJ2-1; 8 nucleotides match TRBD2. The CDR3 spans 12 residues. From germline, CDR1 is LNHDA and CDR2 SQIVND (reference sequence). Trimming removed 3 bases from V and 10 bases from J; junction bases left unmatched: 2. The CDR3: CASSMRLAEQFF. CDR3 bases: TGTGCCAGTAGTATGCGACTAGCGGAGCAGTTCTTC.

This chain joins TRBV5-1 and TRBJ2-7; D gene ambiguous. CDR3 size: 12 residues. Trimming removed 4 bases at V and 7 bases at J, with 12 bases between. Germline V lookup: CDR1 SGHRS, CDR2 YFSETQ. The CDR3 DNA reads as TGCGCCAGCAGCCACTCACCGGGTGAGCAGTACTTC. It codes for CASSHSPGEQYF. Supplemented by reference TRBV5-1 and TRBJ2-7, the full variable domain reads KAGVTQTPRYLIKTRGQQVTLSCSPISGHRSVSWYQQTPGQGLQFLFEYFSETQRNKGNFPGRFSGRQFSNSRSEMNVSTLELGDSALYLCASSHSPGEQYFGPGTRLTVT.

The J gene is TRBJ2-1, the V gene TRBV30; D is unresolved. Trimming removed 2 bases from V and 2 bases from J, with 10 bases in between. The CDR3 contains 14 residues. CDR1 is GTSNPN, CDR2 SVGIG, per germline (reference sequence). Written as DNA, the CDR3 is TGTGCCTGGAGTCCTAAGGCGGCCTACAATGAGCAGTTCTTC. Translated, it gives CAWSPKAAYNEQFF.

This clone was recorded only once. The V and J genes are TRBV4-1 and TRBJ2-3, with D unclear. Trimming took 4 bases from V and 0 from J, leaving 8 bases between them. Germline values: CDR1 MGHRA, CDR2 YSYEKL. The CDR3 has 14 amino acids. CDR3 sequence reads: CASSPPVSTDTQYF. The CDR3 DNA reads TGCGCCAGCAGCCCCCCTGTGAGCACAGATACGCAGTATTTT.

J is TRBJ1-1 and V is TRBV28, with 8 bases fitting TRBD1. Per the germline V gene, CDR1 is MDHEN and CDR2 is SYDVKM. The CDR3 is 14 residues long. V lost 7 bases, J lost 2 bases, and 6 bases stayed unmatched. The CDR3 spells CASTESGGNTEAFF. As DNA, the CDR3 is TGTGCCAGCACCGAGTCAGGGGGCAACACTGAAGCTTTCTTT.